The T cell receptor beta chain under discussion was sequenced for a study of cytotoxic CD8 clonotypes in ibrutinib-treated CLL. TCRdb's table, derived via immunoSEQ multiplex PCR, lists solely in-frame clones and lacks some. This sample has about 140,000 clones, with 75% to 95% found just once. The table lists this clone with a count of one. V was trimmed by 2 bases and J by 0 bases, leaving 13 bases between them. Germline CDR1 and CDR2: PRHDT and FYEKMQ (reference sequence). This CDR3 contains 16 residues. The specimen comprised PBMCs, sampled after 12 months of ibrutinib treatment. The clonotype comes from a human donor with chronic lymphocytic leukemia. The J gene is TRBJ1-1, the V gene TRBV13; possibly TRBD1 for D (5 bases). The CDR3 nucleotides are TGTGCCAGCAGCTTAAGTGTGGGGCAGGTGAACACTGAAGCTTTCTTT. Encoded protein: CASSLSVGQVNTEAFF.